The 20 T cell receptor beta chains given below trace back to one sample, sequenced in a study of shared clonotypes between healthy human individuals. Sequencing used immunoSEQ multiplex PCR; TCRdb keeps in-frame clones, though not all of them. Among roughly 480,000 clones listed, around 80% were seen once. Source material: PBMCs. The origin of the receptors is a woman aged 35 to 49 in good health. Some clones in this sample may be carry-over from other donors' samples.

The CDR3, as DNA: TGCGCCAGCAGCCCCCTTCCAGAGAGCTCTGGAAACACCATATATTTT. It translates to CASSPLPESSGNTIYF. J is TRBJ1-3 and V is TRBV4-1; D gene ambiguous. Germline V CDR1 and CDR2: MGHRA, YSYEKL. CDR3 length: 16 amino acids. Trimming removed 4 bases from V and 0 bases from J, with 13 bases in between.

The CDR3 nucleotides are TGTGCCAGCAGCGCTTTAGGAGCGCCTGATCAGCCCCAGCATTTT. This encodes CASSALGAPDQPQHF. The chain links TRBV9 to TRBJ1-5; D remains unclear. Germline CDR1 reads SGDLS; CDR2 reads YYNGEE. Trimming took 3 bases from V and 5 from J, leaving 15 bases between them. The CDR3 loop spans 15 amino acids.

This sequence joins TRBV28 and TRBJ2-3; the D gene is possibly TRBD2 (6 bases). Trimming shortened V by 7 bases and J by 5 bases, and 10 bases separated the two germline ends. The length of the CDR3 is 12 residues. CDR1 MDHEN and CDR2 SYDVKM come from the germline V gene. The CDR3, as DNA: TGTGCCAGCAAGTCGGGACTAGATACGCAGTATTTT. Amino acid sequence: CASKSGLDTQYF.

The rearrangement uses TRBV5-1 and TRBJ2-3, with 10 bases fitting TRBD2. Germline V gives CDR1 SGHRS, CDR2 YFSETQ. The CDR3 extends over 17 amino acids. Losses at the gene ends were 0 bases for V and 4 bases for J; bases not matched to a gene: 8. CDR3 sequence (DNA): TGCGCCAGCAGCTTGGAAGGCCGTCTAGCGGGAGCAGATACGCAGTATTTT. Encoded protein: CASSLEGRLAGADTQYF.

The chain combines TRBV5-4 with TRBJ2-2; 16 bases are shared with TRBD2. This CDR3 comprises 18 residues. The trim removed 4 bases at V and 4 bases at J, leaving 7 bases unmatched. Germline CDR1 is SGHNT and CDR2 is YYREEE (reference sequence). CDR3 bases: TGTGCCAGCAGCCTTGGGGGACTAGCGGGAGGGCGCACCGGGGAGCTGTTTTTT. It encodes CASSLGGLAGGRTGELFF.

The chain employs TRBV9 and TRBJ1-2; tentative D call: TRBD1 (5 bases). V was shortened by 5 bases and J by 4 bases, with 15 bases between the two germline ends. The CDR3 spans 14 residues. Germline V gene lookup returns CDR1 SGDLS and CDR2 YYNGEE. The CDR3 DNA is TGTGCCAGCAGTGGCCCGGGACTCTTCTATGGCTACACCTTC. Its protein is CASSGPGLFYGYTF.

On this clone itself: Additional DNA sequences in this sample encode the identical CDR3. The chain employs TRBV7-9 and TRBJ1-1; D call uncertain. Germline V gene sequence: CDR1 SEHNR, CDR2 FQNEAQ (reference sequence). V dropped 3 bases and J dropped 3 bases, with 8 bases sitting between them. The CDR3 is 13 residues long. This chain's CDR3 is CASSFNSDTEAFF. In DNA, the CDR3 is TGTGCCAGCAGCTTTAATAGTGACACTGAAGCTTTCTTT.

CDR3 in DNA: TGTGCCAGTAGTACCCGAGTGTGGGGACCAAATAGCAATCAGCCCCAGCATTTT. This codes for CASSTRVWGPNSNQPQHF. J is TRBJ1-5 and V is TRBV19, with D possibly TRBD1 on 5 matching bases. In germline, CDR1 is LNHDA, CDR2 SQIVND (reference sequence). This CDR3 spans 18 amino acids. Between the trimmed V and J ends, which lost 4 bases and 0 bases, there was a span of 19 bases.

The genes are TRBV18 and TRBJ2-7, with unresolved D. Germline V lookup: CDR1 KGHSH, CDR2 LQKENI. Trimming stripped 5 bases from V and 0 bases from J, with 8 bases between. This CDR3 contains 13 residues. The CDR3, as DNA: TGTGCCAGCTCAGCATATAGCTCCTACGAGCAGTACTTC. Its protein product is CASSAYSSYEQYF.

This clone was seen a few times. V usage is TRBV14 and J usage is TRBJ2-2, with D perhaps TRBD1 (6 bases). CDR3 length: 16 amino acids. Germline values: CDR1 SGHDN, CDR2 FVKESK. Trimming stripped 3 bases from V and 3 bases from J, with 14 bases between. CDR3 nucleotide sequence: TGTGCCAGCAGCCAGAGAAGGGCAGGGGACACCGGGGAGCTGTTTTTT. Its translation: CASSQRRAGDTGELFF.

J is TRBJ2-7 and V is TRBV4-1, with 7 bases lining up with TRBD2. Germline values: CDR1 MGHRA, CDR2 YSYEKL. Trimming took 3 bases from V and 2 from J; bases not matched to a gene: 7. The CDR3 is made up of 15 amino acids. The CDR3 sequence is CASSHGAGTTYEQYF. CDR3 nucleotide sequence: TGCGCCAGCAGCCATGGAGCGGGGACCACCTACGAGCAGTACTTC.

The chain carries TRBV6-1 and TRBJ2-1; 11 bases are a match to TRBD2. The CDR3 contains 12 residues. The ends lost 6 bases at V and 12 bases at J; junction bases unmatched: 4. Germline lookup yields CDR1 MNHNS and CDR2 SASEGT. The CDR3 DNA is TGTGCCAGCAGCAGGACTAGCGGGTTGCAGTTCTTC. It translates to CASSRTSGLQFF.

In nucleotides, the CDR3 is TGTGCCAGCAGGGTTAGGGCAGCCCTTAGCAATCAGCCCCAGCATTTT. Translated: CASRVRAALSNQPQHF. The chain carries TRBV2 and TRBJ1-5; D not certain. The CDR3 length is 16 residues. Germline V CDR1 and CDR2: SNHLY, FYNNEI. Trimming removed 6 bases from V and 0 bases from J, with 15 bases in between. The whole variable domain, remainder taken from reference TRBV2 and TRBJ1-5, is EPEVTQTPSHQVTQMGQEVILRCVPISNHLYFYWYRQILGQKVEFLVSFYNNEISEKSEIFDDQFSVERPDGSNFTLKIRSTKLEDSAMYFCASRVRAALSNQPQHFGDGTRLSIL.

The chain uses TRBV5-1 and TRBJ2-3, with D possibly being TRBD2 (6 bases). Deletions cut 1 base from V and 4 bases from J, with 7 bases between. The V gene's germline CDR1 is SGHRS and CDR2 YFSETQ. The CDR3 totals 13 residues. CDR3 amino acids: CASSLTGADTQYF. The CDR3, as DNA: TGCGCCAGCAGCTTGACGGGGGCAGATACGCAGTATTTT.

The chain joins TRBV28 to TRBJ2-5; tentative D call: TRBD1 (6 bases). The germline CDR1 and CDR2 sequences are MDHEN and SYDVKM. The CDR3 has 14 amino acids. V was clipped by 5 bases and J by 5 bases, with 15 bases between them. CDR3 nucleotides: TGTGCCAGCAGTCCGCGCAGGGGTTTGGAGACCCAGTACTTC. Translated: CASSPRRGLETQYF.

This sequence joins TRBV5-4 and TRBJ1-4; 8 nucleotides match TRBD1. This CDR3 is built from 19 residues. After removal of 1 base from V and 0 bases from J, the junction contained 11 bases not matched to a gene. Germline lookup yields CDR1 SGHNT and CDR2 YYREEE (reference sequence). The CDR3 sequence: CASSLKRDRSTSTNEKLFF. The CDR3 coding sequence is TGTGCCAGCAGCTTGAAACGGGACAGGAGTACCTCAACTAATGAAAAACTGTTTTTT.

This chain uses TRBV2 with TRBJ1-5, with 11 nucleotides matching TRBD1. Germline values: CDR1 SNHLY, CDR2 FYNNEI. CDR3 length: 15 amino acids. J was trimmed by 6 bases and V by 3 bases; bases with no gene match: 4. The CDR3 reads CASSDRTGGFQPQHF. The DNA for the CDR3 is TGTGCCAGCAGTGATCGGACAGGGGGCTTTCAGCCCCAGCATTTT. Variable domain in full (rest from reference TRBV2 and TRBJ1-5): EPEVTQTPSHQVTQMGQEVILRCVPISNHLYFYWYRQILGQKVEFLVSFYNNEISEKSEIFDDQFSVERPDGSNFTLKIRSTKLEDSAMYFCASSDRTGGFQPQHFGDGTRLSIL.

The chain couples TRBV6-5 to TRBJ2-3; no clear D gene. This CDR3 region has 15 residues. V lost 0 bases and J lost 2, with 9 bases in between. Germline V gives CDR1 MNHEY, CDR2 SVGAGI. CDR3 protein: CASSYSKEYTDTQYF. Written as DNA, the CDR3 is TGTGCCAGCAGTTACTCGAAGGAATACACAGATACGCAGTATTTT.

The gene calls are TRBV7-2 and TRBJ1-2, with D tentatively TRBD1 (6 bases). From germline, CDR1 is SGHTA and CDR2 FQGNSA. Deletions cut 5 bases from V and 4 bases from J, with 14 bases between. This CDR3 is built from 14 residues. The CDR3 region is CASSAKDSRYGYTF. The DNA for the CDR3 is TGTGCCAGCAGCGCCAAGGACAGCCGCTATGGCTACACCTTC.

The chain recombines TRBV9 with TRBJ1-2; D remains ambiguous. CDR1 SGDLS and CDR2 YYNGEE come from the germline V gene. The CDR3 spans 15 residues. Deletions cut 0 bases from V and 7 bases from J, with 16 bases between. CDR3 sequence reads: CASSVEPTRLGGYTF. CDR3 DNA sequence: TGTGCCAGCAGCGTAGAGCCTACACGTCTCGGTGGCTACACCTTC.